A selection of T cell receptor beta chains follows, all from one sample in a study of blood T cell repertoires in COVID-19. Profiled with immunoSEQ multiplex PCR; TCRdb holds only in-frame clones, not every one. Of 280,000 or so clones detected, roughly nine tenths appear once; the ten largest clones hold approximately 6%. Sequencing was done on a sample of PBMCs or T cells enriched from blood (not recorded which). The source is a woman in her forties who had recovered from COVID-19. Each CDR3 is given with its conserved first and last residue. D genes are given only for firm matches. Only some rows state a clone size, as once, few, many or a class for expanded clones.

d_call	v_call	j_call	clone_size	cdr3_aa	cdr3_nt
-	TRBV9	TRBJ2-6	-	CASSTQVSGANVLTF	TGTGCCAGCAGCACTCAGGTCTCTGGGGCCAACGTCCTGACTTTC
-	TRBV7-2	TRBJ2-1	-	CASSLSRGNEQFF	TGTGCCAGCAGCTTAAGTCGGGGCAATGAGCAGTTCTTC
TRBD1	TRBV25-1	TRBJ2-5	-	CASSEKGLSGQGRETQYF	TGTGCCAGCAGTGAAAAGGGGTTGTCGGGACAGGGTAGAGAGACCCAGTACTTC
TRBD1	TRBV6-5	TRBJ2-7	-	CASSYSKGTGVYEQYF	TGTGCCAGCAGTTACTCGAAAGGGACAGGGGTTTACGAGCAGTACTTC
TRBD1	TRBV19	TRBJ1-4	-	CASSIDRWTGSNEKLFF	TGTGCCAGTAGTATAGATCGTTGGACAGGCAGTAATGAAAAACTGTTTTTT
-	TRBV28	TRBJ1-2	few	CASTPGGSNYGYTF	TGTGCCAGCACCCCTGGAGGGTCGAACTATGGCTACACCTTC
-	TRBV4-2	TRBJ1-1	-	CASSHLDRNTEAFF	TGTGCCAGCAGCCATTTAGACAGGAACACTGAAGCTTTCTTT
TRBD1	TRBV2	TRBJ2-1	once	CGTRGTGSPNEQFF	TGTGGCACGAGGGGGACAGGGTCCCCCAATGAGCAGTTCTTC
-	TRBV19	TRBJ1-1	-	CASSTQQGAEAFF	TGTGCCAGTAGTACACAACAGGGCGCTGAAGCTTTCTTT
-	TRBV9	TRBJ2-3	-	CASSVGPTDTQYF	TGTGCCAGCAGCGTAGGGCCGACAGATACGCAGTATTTT
-	TRBV7-2	TRBJ2-1	-	CASSLGLRDEQFF	TGTGCCAGCAGCTTAGGTTTGAGGGATGAGCAGTTCTTC
-	TRBV19	TRBJ2-3	-	CASSLRVATDTQYF	TGTGCCAGTAGTCTGCGGGTAGCCACAGATACGCAGTATTTT
-	TRBV28	TRBJ1-2	-	CAIQAGTALFF	TGTGCCATCCAGGCGGGGACTGCCCTTTTCTTC
-	TRBV15	TRBJ1-3	-	CATSRGPSPGNTIYF	TGTGCCACCAGCAGAGGTCCAAGCCCTGGAAACACCATATATTTT
TRBD2	TRBV7-2	TRBJ2-5	-	CASRFTSGPGETQYF	TGTGCCAGCAGGTTTACTAGCGGTCCGGGGGAGACCCAGTACTTC
-	TRBV7-9	TRBJ1-2	-	CASSLYIGGGYTF	TGTGCCAGCAGCTTATATATAGGGGGTGGCTACACCTTC
TRBD2	TRBV5-4	TRBJ2-7	-	CASSRTSGTEILRGPGDF	TGTGCCAGCAGCCGGACTAGCGGGACCGAAATCCTACGAGGCCCGGGCGACTTC
-	TRBV28	TRBJ1-5	-	CASSLKGGENQPQHF	TGTGCCAGCAGTTTAAAGGGAGGGGAAAATCAGCCCCAGCATTTT
-	TRBV30	TRBJ1-5	-	CAWSVQGSQPQHF	TGTGCCTGGAGTGTACAGGGAAGCCAGCCCCAGCATTTT
TRBD2	TRBV3-1/TRBV3-2	TRBJ2-1	-	CASSQGLAGVGRDEQFF	TGTGCCAGCAGCCAAGGACTAGCGGGGGTCGGGCGTGATGAGCAGTTCTTC
TRBD1	TRBV7-2	TRBJ2-7	-	CASSSRTGGGSASYEQYF	TGTGCCAGCAGCTCCAGGACAGGGGGCGGGAGTGCGTCCTACGAGCAGTACTTC
-	TRBV7-2	TRBJ1-1	-	CASSLMPRGGTEAFF	TGTGCCAGCAGCTTAATGCCGAGAGGGGGCACTGAAGCTTTCTTT
-	TRBV21-1	TRBJ1-3	-	CASSKDSPKHRREENTIYF	TGTGCCAGCAGCAAAGATTCCCCCAAACATCGCAGGGAAGAAAACACCATATATTTT